The T cell receptor beta chain described here comes from a study of regulatory T cells in long-lasting Graves disease. Study-wide results and caveats: Study of thyroid tissue was not done, with only peripheral blood studied.

Notes on this clonotype: Its antigen is still unknown.

Described time point: newly diagnosed GD, antithyroid drugs for less than 3 months. Following extraction of RNA from PBMCs, that RNA was used to make the TCR library. Construction of the TCR beta libraries employed iRepertoire HTBI primers in conjunction with Arm-PCR of CDR3 regions. MiXCR, run by TCRdb on the multiplex PCR reads, gives a single entry per CDR3 protein. The table records roughly 510,000 distinct CDR3 sequences, approximately 16% of them present only once. These data were likewise used in another study, on T cells in Graves' hyperthyroidism and ophthalmopathy. From that paper: Prediction of ophthalmopathy progression came a median about 6 months pre-onset.

The sequencing used peripheral blood mononuclear cells (PBMCs), collected at new diagnosis, from a patient treated with antithyroid drugs. The receptor's source is a man aged 18 to 35 with Graves disease.

The CDR3 here is CASSQVGGRGTGSSYEQYF. The CDR3 DNA reads TGCGCCAGCAGCCAAGTGGGGGGTCGCGGGACAGGGAGCTCCTACGAGCAGTACTTC. The V and J genes are TRBV4-1 and TRBJ2-7, with 9 bases that match TRBD1. CDR3 length: 19 residues. CDR1 and CDR2 (germline): MGHRA, YSYEKL. Losses at the gene ends were 1 base for V and 0 bases for J; bases not matched to a gene: 13.